These 32 T cell receptor beta chains were all obtained from the same sample, sequenced in a study of blood T cell repertoires in COVID-19. Clones were sequenced by immunoSEQ multiplex PCR, and TCRdb holds only the in-frame ones, with some missing. Here the sample spans approximately 100,000 clones, 85% to 90% being singletons. Sequencing was carried out using peripheral blood. These receptors were obtained from a human donor with acute or convalescent COVID-19. The donor label of this sample is uncertain.

This rearrangement joins TRBV12-5 to TRBJ2-3; 11 bases are a match to TRBD2. The CDR3 covers 15 residues. Germline assignment: CDR1 LGHNT and CDR2 FRNRAP. V lost 3 bases, J lost 9 bases, and 8 bases stayed unmatched. The CDR3 region has the DNA TGTGCTAGTGGTTTACATGGTAGCGGGGGGGGAACGCAGTATTTT. It translates to CASGLHGSGGGTQYF.

The V gene is TRBV6-1, the J gene TRBJ1-1; D is unclear. The CDR3 length is 12 residues. The ends were cut back, 4 bases at V and 5 bases at J, with 8 bases in the middle. The V gene's germline CDR1 is MNHNS and CDR2 SASEGT. CDR3 sequence: CASSVSETEAFF. In DNA form, the CDR3 reads TGTGCCAGCAGTGTGTCGGAGACTGAAGCTTTCTTT.

This chain links TRBV27 with TRBJ1-2; 8 nucleotides align to TRBD1. The germline CDR1 and CDR2 sequences are MNHEY and SMNVEV (reference sequence). Losses at the gene ends were 8 bases for V and 6 bases for J; bases not matched to a gene: 8. This CDR3 spans 13 amino acids. The CDR3 is CASAGGGSNGYTF. The CDR3 DNA follows: TGTGCCAGCGCAGGGGGCGGATCGAATGGCTACACCTTC.

This chain uses TRBV20-1 with TRBJ2-7; perhaps TRBD1 as D (6 bases). CDR1 is DFQATT and CDR2 is SNEGSKA in the germline V gene (reference sequence). V shed 3 bases and J shed 0 bases, with 21 bases lying between them. The CDR3 contains 17 residues. CDR3 sequence (DNA): TGCAGTGCTAGTGCTCAGGGGCCCCTACTGAGCTCCTACGAGCAGTACTTC. Translation gives CSASAQGPLLSSYEQYF.

A single count supports this clone. V gene TRBV19 combines with J gene TRBJ1-1; 9 bases fit TRBD1. Germline V gives CDR1 LNHDA, CDR2 SQIVND (reference sequence). The CDR3 is made up of 16 amino acids. The J segment lost 5 bases and the V segment lost 9 bases, leaving 16 bases of the junction unmatched. The CDR3 region has the DNA TGTGCCAGCCTTCACAGGGGGCAAAGGATGGGTACTGAAGCTTTCTTT. It codes for CASLHRGQRMGTEAFF.

V is TRBV29-1 and J is TRBJ2-3; the match to TRBD2 covers 12 bases. CDR1 SQVTM and CDR2 ANQGSEA come from the germline V gene. Losses at the gene ends were 5 bases for V and 5 bases for J; bases not matched to a gene: 11. The CDR3 totals 16 residues. The CDR3, as DNA: TGCAGCGTTACCGGACTAGCGGGACCGGCGGGAGATACGCAGTATTTT. Translation: CSVTGLAGPAGDTQYF.

The chain uses TRBV5-1 and TRBJ1-1; 8 bases fit TRBD1. The CDR3 sequence is 15 residues long. Germline CDR1 SGHRS, CDR2 YFSETQ. V lost 4 bases to trimming and J lost 3 bases; unmatched junction nucleotides: 8. Written as DNA, the CDR3 is TGCGCCAGCAGCGCCGCAGGGGGCCAGGACACTGAAGCTTTCTTT. The encoded protein is CASSAAGGQDTEAFF.

The chain recombines TRBV13 with TRBJ1-2; 8 nucleotides match TRBD1. Germline V gives CDR1 PRHDT, CDR2 FYEKMQ (reference sequence). CDR3 size: 17 residues. V lost 0 bases and J lost 3; bases outside the gene matches: 9. CDR3 amino acids: CASSLGRTGREYYGYTF. In DNA form, the CDR3 reads TGTGCCAGCAGCTTAGGGCGGACAGGGCGGGAGTACTATGGCTACACCTTC.

V gene TRBV6-1 combines with J gene TRBJ1-1, with a tentative D call TRBD1 (5 bases). Germline loops: CDR1 MNHNS, CDR2 SASEGT. Trimming shortened V by 2 bases and J by 4 bases, and 11 bases separated the two germline ends. The CDR3 extends over 14 amino acids. In nucleotides, the CDR3 is TGTGCCAGCAGTGAACAAGGGGAGGGCACTGAAGCTTTCTTT. Amino acids: CASSEQGEGTEAFF.

In DNA, the CDR3 is TGTGCCAGCAGCCCAGGGACAGGGGAAGGGGAGACCCAGTACTTC. It specifies CASSPGTGEGETQYF. The chain joins TRBV7-7 to TRBJ2-5; 10 bases match TRBD1. With 5 bases clipped from V and 5 bases from J, the junction kept 8 bases outside the gene matches. This CDR3 has 15 amino acids. Germline CDR1 SSHAT, CDR2 FNYEAQ (reference sequence).

The chain carries TRBV27 and TRBJ2-7, with TRBD2 matching over 10 bases. The trim removed 4 bases at V and 3 bases at J, leaving 9 bases unmatched. The germline gives CDR1 MNHEY, CDR2 SMNVEV (reference sequence). The CDR3 runs to 16 residues. In DNA, the CDR3 is TGTGCCAGCAGTTCATTTTTAGCGGGGGGAAACTACGAGCAGTACTTC. It yields the protein CASSSFLAGGNYEQYF.

This sequence joins TRBV18 and TRBJ1-6, with TRBD1 matching 7 bases. V shed 3 bases, J shed 7 bases, and the junction held 3 bases outside the gene matches. The germline V gene encodes CDR1 KGHSH and CDR2 LQKENI. The CDR3 loop spans 14 amino acids. CDR3 in DNA: TGTGCCAGCTCACCCGGGACAGCCAATTCACCCCTCCACTTT. It codes for CASSPGTANSPLHF.

The V gene is TRBV25-1, the J gene TRBJ1-1, with D unresolved. V was pared by 6 bases and J by 1 base, with 9 bases between. CDR3 length equals 13 residues. The germline CDR1 and CDR2 sequences are MGHDK and SYGVNS. In DNA form, the CDR3 reads TGTGCCAGCAGCCCCGGGTGGAACACTGAAGCTTTCTTT. Amino acids: CASSPGWNTEAFF.

This chain links TRBV5-6 with TRBJ2-7; D possibly corresponds to TRBD1 (5 bases). CDR1 is SGHDT and CDR2 is YYEEEE in the germline V gene. This CDR3 region has 15 residues. V was pared by 4 bases and J by 2 bases, with 16 bases between. CDR3 in DNA: TGTGCCAGCAGCAAGACAGTTCGAGAGCCCTACGAGCAGTACTTC. It specifies CASSKTVREPYEQYF.

This clone was seen a handful of times. The chain recombines TRBV7-9 with TRBJ1-2; no clear D gene. Germline assignment: CDR1 SEHNR and CDR2 FQNEAQ (reference sequence). Trimming cost V 5 bases and J 0 bases, with 10 bases left between them. This CDR3 spans 14 amino acids. CDR3 coding DNA: TGTGCCAGCAGCCCGTCCCTTTCTAACTATGGCTACACCTTC. Encoded protein: CASSPSLSNYGYTF.

Comment on this clone: Germline and junction disagree at one end, which may indicate a read error. The V gene is TRBV2, the J gene TRBJ1-2, with 10 bases identical to TRBD1. CDR1 and CDR2 from the germline V gene are SNHLY and FYNNEI. The CDR3 length is 13 residues. The CDR3 region is CASREGTGDGYTF. The CDR3 DNA is TGTGCCAGCAGGGAAGGGACAGGGGATGGCTACACCTTC.

The chain carries TRBV3-1 (or the pseudogene TRBV3-2) and TRBJ2-2; D ambiguous. Looked up from germline, CDR1 is LGHDT and CDR2 is YNNKEL (reference sequence). The CDR3 is 15 residues long. With 2 bases removed from V and 2 bases from J, the gap between germline ends came to 9 bases. This chain's CDR3 is CASSQFEANTGELFF. CDR3 DNA sequence: TGTGCCAGCAGCCAATTCGAGGCAAACACCGGGGAGCTGTTTTTT.

This chain connects TRBV5-6 to TRBJ1-2; D uncertain. This CDR3 spans 15 amino acids. The germline V gene encodes CDR1 SGHDT and CDR2 YYEEEE. Trimming took 1 base from V and 3 from J, leaving 13 bases between them. The CDR3, as DNA: TGTGCCAGCAGCTTGTGGTCGGGATTTGACTATGGCTACACCTTC. It codes for CASSLWSGFDYGYTF.

This chain joins TRBV13 and TRBJ1-2, with 7 bases matching TRBD1. Looked up from germline, CDR1 is PRHDT and CDR2 is FYEKMQ (reference sequence). V gave up 0 bases and J gave up 1 base; unmatched junction bases: 11. The CDR3 is made up of 18 amino acids. The CDR3 here is CASSLGQGIPRINYGYTF. The CDR3 coding sequence is TGTGCCAGCAGCTTAGGACAGGGGATACCCAGGATTAACTATGGCTACACCTTC.

The genes are TRBV7-3 and TRBJ2-1; 9 positions match TRBD2. The germline gives CDR1 SGHTA, CDR2 FQGTGA. The V gene end was trimmed by 2 bases and the J gene end by 8 bases; junction bases not matched to a gene: 7. The CDR3 spans 15 residues. CDR3 loop: CASSLVAGGLDEQFF. The DNA of the CDR3 is TGTGCCAGCAGCTTAGTGGCGGGGGGGCTCGATGAGCAGTTCTTC.

This clone was picked up one time. CDR3 region: CASSLLDSSYEQYF. The CDR3 region has the DNA TGCGCCAGCAGCCTCCTGGACAGTTCCTACGAGCAGTACTTC. The gene calls are TRBV5-1 and TRBJ2-7, with a weak D call TRBD1 (6 bases). Germline V gene data show CDR1 as SGHRS and CDR2 as YFSETQ. The CDR3 runs to 14 residues. Trimming stripped 4 bases from V and 1 base from J, with 12 bases between.

This sequence joins TRBV5-1 and TRBJ2-5; 9 nucleotides align to TRBD2. The CDR3 is 20 residues long. The V gene's germline CDR1 is SGHRS and CDR2 YFSETQ. Trimming at V came to 1 base and at J to 2 bases, leaving 18 bases not matched to a gene. CDR3 nucleotide sequence: TGCGCCAGCAGCTTGAGTGGGGGCCGGCGGGAGGGAGAGGGTCAAGAGACCCAGTACTTC. This gives the protein CASSLSGGRREGEGQETQYF.

The gene calls are TRBV2 and TRBJ1-3, with D unresolved. The CDR3 runs 15 residues. The germline gives CDR1 SNHLY, CDR2 FYNNEI. Trimming pared 1 base from V and 0 bases from J, leaving 7 bases between. The DNA of the CDR3 is TGTGCCAGCAGTGAAGAAGGGAGCTCTGGAAACACCATATATTTT. Translation: CASSEEGSSGNTIYF.

This clone occurred a few times. The chain employs TRBV7-2 and TRBJ2-2; 9 positions agree with TRBD2. This CDR3 has 21 amino acids. V lost 0 bases and J lost 6; bases outside the gene matches: 20. Germline V gene data show CDR1 as SGHTA and CDR2 as FQGNSA. CDR3 sequence (DNA): TGTGCCAGCAGCTTAGCCACTCTTTGGATTGAGACTAGCGGTTTAGCCGGGGAGCTGTTTTTT. Translation: CASSLATLWIETSGLAGELFF. The whole variable domain, remainder taken from reference TRBV7-2 and TRBJ2-2, is GAGVSQSPSNKVTEKGKDVELRCDPISGHTALYWYRQSLGQGLEFLIYFQGNSAPDKSGLPSDRFSAERTGGSVSTLTIQRTQQEDSAVYLCASSLATLWIETSGLAGELFFGEGSRLTVL.

The rearrangement joins TRBV19 to TRBJ2-1, with 7 bases fitting TRBD2. The CDR3 covers 14 residues. The germline V gene has CDR1 LNHDA and CDR2 SQIVND (reference sequence). Unmatched junction bases numbered 8, after V lost 3 bases and J lost 9 bases. The CDR3 protein is CASSMGTTYGEQFF. The CDR3 DNA sequence: TGTGCCAGTAGTATGGGGACTACCTATGGTGAGCAGTTCTTC.

This clone was observed once. The rearrangement links TRBV7-2 to TRBJ1-2; 7 bases are shared with TRBD1. The CDR3 totals 14 residues. Unmatched junction bases numbered 8, after V lost 5 bases and J lost 5 bases. Germline CDR1 SGHTA, CDR2 FQGNSA. Written as DNA, the CDR3 is TGTGCCAGCAGCCCACCCAGACAGGGATATGGCTACACCTTC. Its translation: CASSPPRQGYGYTF.

J is TRBJ2-7 and V is TRBV19; tentatively, D is TRBD1 (6 bases). Germline CDR1 LNHDA, CDR2 SQIVND (reference sequence). The CDR3 is made up of 14 amino acids. V dropped 4 bases and J dropped 1 base, with 11 bases sitting between them. CDR3 DNA: TGTGCCAGTAGTACGGGCAGGGGATCCTACGAGCAGTACTTC. This translates into CASSTGRGSYEQYF.

The V and J genes are TRBV6-4 and TRBJ1-1; D is undetermined. Per the germline V gene, CDR1 is MRHNA and CDR2 is SNTAGT. Trimming pared 4 bases from V and 3 bases from J, leaving 9 bases between. There are 13 residues in the CDR3. Here the CDR3 reads CASSAGSHTEAFF. Written as DNA, the CDR3 is TGTGCCAGCAGTGCCGGGTCTCACACTGAAGCTTTCTTT.

The rearrangement links TRBV3-1 (or the pseudogene TRBV3-2) to TRBJ1-6, with TRBD1 matching 9 bases. This CDR3 region has 15 residues. In germline, CDR1 is LGHDT, CDR2 YNNKEL (reference sequence). The junction had 6 bases not matched to a gene; V was cut back by 4 bases and J by 8 bases. CDR3: CASSPRDRDYSPLHF. The CDR3 nucleotides read TGTGCCAGCAGCCCCCGGGACAGGGACTATTCACCCCTCCACTTT.

The chain employs TRBV12-3 or TRBV12-4 and TRBJ2-3, with D perhaps matching TRBD2 (6 bases). Trimming took off 4 bases at V and 3 bases at J, with 8 bases between the two ends. The CDR3 is 13 amino acids. CDR3: CASSSGGTDTQYF. The CDR3 DNA follows: TGTGCCAGCAGTTCCGGGGGAACAGATACGCAGTATTTT.

The rearrangement uses TRBV3-1 (or the pseudogene TRBV3-2) and TRBJ2-5; D possibly corresponds to TRBD1 (5 bases). The ends were cut back, 4 bases at V and 1 base at J, with 13 bases in the middle. The CDR3 is 15 amino acids. The germline gives CDR1 LGHDT, CDR2 YNNKEL (reference sequence). CDR3 loop: CASSPLSGIQETQYF. CDR3 DNA: TGTGCCAGCAGCCCTCTGTCAGGGATCCAAGAGACCCAGTACTTC.

The chain employs TRBV27 and TRBJ2-7; D ambiguous. Trimming left V 5 bases short and J 7 bases short, with 12 bases between. This CDR3 comprises 12 residues. The V gene's germline CDR1 is MNHEY and CDR2 SMNVEV (reference sequence). The CDR3 DNA sequence: TGTGCCAGCAGTCGGAGTTATGGTGAGCAGTACTTC. It is translated as CASSRSYGEQYF.